These 9 T cell receptor beta chains were sequenced from one sample in a study of blood T cell repertoires in COVID-19. Method: immunoSEQ multiplex PCR; TCRdb's copy keeps in-frame clones and lacks some. Of about 88,000 clones in the sample, around 91% were seen once. The sample consisted of peripheral blood. The receptors were gathered from a man aged 18 to 30 with COVID-19, enrolled during active disease.

This clone appeared a single time. This rearrangement joins TRBV21-1 to TRBJ2-3; TRBD1, the D gene given by the table, was not confirmed from the DNA. TRBV21-1 is noted as a pseudogene. This CDR3 contains 14 residues. DNA for the CDR3: TGTGCCAGCAGCAAAGGTGGACAGGGGAATACGCAGTATTTT. It encodes CASSKGGQGNTQYF.

V gene TRBV27 combines with J gene TRBJ2-1; weak D call: TRBD2 (5 bases). The CDR3 loop spans 17 amino acids. The V end was cut by 2 bases, the J end by 3 bases, with 17 bases between. Germline V lookup: CDR1 MNHEY, CDR2 SMNVEV (reference sequence). The CDR3 DNA reads TGTGCCAGCAGTTTAAAGGGAGAACCCGGATTCTACAATGAGCAGTTCTTC. It encodes CASSLKGEPGFYNEQFF.

This rearrangement joins TRBV5-5 to TRBJ1-2, with D possibly TRBD1 on 5 matching bases. The V gene lost 3 bases and the J gene lost 8 bases, with 20 bases spanning the gap. Germline V gives CDR1 SGHKS, CDR2 YYEKEE (reference sequence). The CDR3 is 15 amino acids. The CDR3 DNA sequence: TGTGCCAGCAGCTCCGTAGGGCCAGGGCTCCGCGGCTACACCTTC. It is translated as CASSSVGPGLRGYTF. The whole variable domain, remainder taken from reference TRBV5-5 and TRBJ1-2, is DAGVTQSPTHLIKTRGQQVTLRCSPISGHKSVSWYQQVLGQGPQFIFQYYEKEERGRGNFPDRFSARQFPNYSSELNVNALLLGDSALYLCASSSVGPGLRGYTFGSGTRLTVV.

The gene calls are TRBV6-5 and TRBJ1-2; D is uncertain. Per germline, CDR1 MNHEY and CDR2 SVGAGI. The CDR3 has 15 amino acids. V was clipped by 6 bases and J by 4 bases, with 18 bases between them. CDR3 nucleotide sequence: TGTGCCAGCAGACCCTTAGACGGACTCTTCTATGGCTACACCTTC. Its protein product is CASRPLDGLFYGYTF.

This chain joins TRBV15 and TRBJ2-5; D ambiguous. Germline V gives CDR1 LNHNV, CDR2 YYDKDF (reference sequence). The CDR3 totals 14 residues. With 0 bases removed from V and 3 bases from J, the gap between germline ends came to 8 bases. The CDR3 DNA follows: TGTGCCACCAGCAGAGATAGAGCCGAAGAGACCCAGTACTTC. Its protein is CATSRDRAEETQYF.

In nucleotides, the CDR3 is TGCGCCAGCAGCCAAGATGGCCAGGGAGGTAGTCAGCCCCAGCATTTT. Protein sequence: CASSQDGQGGSQPQHF. The chain is built from TRBV4-1 and TRBJ1-5, with D possibly TRBD1 on 5 matching bases. CDR3 length: 16 amino acids. Germline V gene lookup returns CDR1 MGHRA and CDR2 YSYEKL. V lost 0 bases and J lost 6, with 15 bases in between.

The chain carries TRBV4-1 and TRBJ1-1; 7 nucleotides align to TRBD1. Germline assignment: CDR1 MGHRA and CDR2 YSYEKL. V lost 5 bases and J lost 10; bases outside the gene matches: 13. The CDR3 runs to 14 residues. In nucleotides, the CDR3 is TGCGCCAGCAGCAACCCGGGACAGCGGCAGAGAGCTTTCTTT. Residues: CASSNPGQRQRAFF.

The rearrangement uses TRBV7-2 and TRBJ2-7, with TRBD1 matching 8 bases. Trimming cost V 2 bases and J 3 bases; bases outside gene matches: 6. The CDR3 is 15 residues long. Germline CDR1 is SGHTA and CDR2 is FQGNSA. CDR3 protein: CASSLRAGQGYEQYF. CDR3 DNA: TGTGCCAGCAGCTTACGGGCAGGACAGGGCTACGAGCAGTACTTC.

V and J are TRBV29-1 and TRBJ2-1, with 7 bases aligning to TRBD1. The CDR3 is 16 residues long. Germline loops: CDR1 SQVTM, CDR2 ANQGSEA. V lost 3 bases and J lost 4; bases outside the gene matches: 12. CDR3 DNA sequence: TGCAGCGTTGATTTAGAGATTGACAGGGCTTACAATGAGCAGTTCTTC. Protein sequence: CSVDLEIDRAYNEQFF.